This TCR beta chain derives from a study of Tregs in tolerant kidney transplant recipients. This CDR3 region has 12 residues. Trimming took 7 bases from V and 4 from J, leaving 8 bases between them. The V gene's germline CDR1 is MNHEY and CDR2 SVGEGT. Points on this clone: The CDR3 is cut off 3 residues early in the read; its end comes from the germline J gene.

Here immunoSEQ multiplex PCR was the method, and the copy in TCRdb shows in-frame clones only, minus some. The sample features 48,000 or so clones, with roughly 0.85% in its top ten. The receptor comes from a human donor who received a combined kidney and bone marrow transplant. This sample comprised CD4+ T cells from blood, obtained before the transplant. V and J are TRBV6-2 or TRBV6-3 and TRBJ2-1; D call uncertain. CDR3 in amino acids: CASNDWYNEQFF. The sequenced CDR3 bases are TGTGCCAGCAATGACTGGTACAATGAG.